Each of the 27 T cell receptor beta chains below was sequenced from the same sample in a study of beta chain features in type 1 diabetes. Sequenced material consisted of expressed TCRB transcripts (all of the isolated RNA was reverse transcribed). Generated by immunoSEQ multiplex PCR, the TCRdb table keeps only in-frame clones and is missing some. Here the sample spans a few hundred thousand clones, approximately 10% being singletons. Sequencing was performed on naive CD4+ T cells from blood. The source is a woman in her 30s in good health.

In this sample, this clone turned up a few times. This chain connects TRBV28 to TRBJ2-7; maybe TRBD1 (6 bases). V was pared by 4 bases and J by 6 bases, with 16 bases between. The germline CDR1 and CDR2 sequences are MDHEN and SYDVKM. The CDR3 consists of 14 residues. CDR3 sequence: CASSSPPGTSEQYF. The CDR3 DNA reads TGTGCCAGCAGTTCCCCCCCCGGGACATCCGAGCAGTACTTC.

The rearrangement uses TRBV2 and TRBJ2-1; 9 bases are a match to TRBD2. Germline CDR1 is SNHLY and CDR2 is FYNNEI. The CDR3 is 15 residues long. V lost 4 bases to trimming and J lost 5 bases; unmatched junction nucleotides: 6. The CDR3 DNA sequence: TGTGCCAGCAGTGTTAGACTAGCGGAAAACAATGAGCAGTTCTTC. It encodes CASSVRLAENNEQFF.

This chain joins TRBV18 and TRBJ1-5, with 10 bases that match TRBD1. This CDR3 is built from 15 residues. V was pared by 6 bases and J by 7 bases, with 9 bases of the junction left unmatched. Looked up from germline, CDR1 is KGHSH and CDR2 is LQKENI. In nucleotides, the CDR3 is TGTGCCAGCTCCCCCGGGACAGGGGAAAAGCAGCCCCAGCATTTT. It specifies CASSPGTGEKQPQHF. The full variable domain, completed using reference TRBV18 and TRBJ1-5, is NAGVMQNPRHLVRRRGQEARLRCSPMKGHSHVYWYRQLPEEGLKFMVYLQKENIIDESGMPKERFSAEFPKEGPSILRIQQVVRGDSAAYFCASSPGTGEKQPQHFGDGTRLSIL.

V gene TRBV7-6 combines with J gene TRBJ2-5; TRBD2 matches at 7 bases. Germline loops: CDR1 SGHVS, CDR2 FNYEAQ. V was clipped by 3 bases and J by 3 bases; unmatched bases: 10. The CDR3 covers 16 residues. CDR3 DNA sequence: TGTGCCAGCAGCTTTGGCAGACTAGCAACCAAAGAGACCCAGTACTTC. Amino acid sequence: CASSFGRLATKETQYF.

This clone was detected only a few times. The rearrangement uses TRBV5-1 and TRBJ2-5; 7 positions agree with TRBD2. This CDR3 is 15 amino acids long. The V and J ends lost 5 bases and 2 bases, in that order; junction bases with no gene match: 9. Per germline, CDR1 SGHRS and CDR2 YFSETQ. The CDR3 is CASRISPSGQETQYF. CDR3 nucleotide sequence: TGCGCCAGCAGGATAAGCCCTAGCGGACAAGAGACCCAGTACTTC.

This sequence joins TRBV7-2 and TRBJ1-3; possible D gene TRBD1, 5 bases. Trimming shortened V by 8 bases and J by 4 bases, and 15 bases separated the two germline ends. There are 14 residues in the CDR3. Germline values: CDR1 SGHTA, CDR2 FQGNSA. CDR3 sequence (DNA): TGTGCCAGCGGGGCCCCCGGTCTCGGAAACACCATATATTTT. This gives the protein CASGAPGLGNTIYF.

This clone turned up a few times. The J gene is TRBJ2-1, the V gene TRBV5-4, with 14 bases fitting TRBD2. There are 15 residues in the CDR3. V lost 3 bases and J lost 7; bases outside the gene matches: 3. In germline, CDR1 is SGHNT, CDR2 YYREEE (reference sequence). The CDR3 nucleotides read TGTGCCAGCAGCTCTGGGACTAGCGGGAGAAATGAGCAGTTCTTC. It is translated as CASSSGTSGRNEQFF.

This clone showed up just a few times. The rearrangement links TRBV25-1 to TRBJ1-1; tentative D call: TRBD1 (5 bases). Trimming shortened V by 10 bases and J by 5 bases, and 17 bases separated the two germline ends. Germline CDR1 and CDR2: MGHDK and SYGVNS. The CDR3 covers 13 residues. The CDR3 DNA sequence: TGTGCCACCTGGGACTCCCTGGGGACTGAAGCTTTCTTT. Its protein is CATWDSLGTEAFF.

The CDR3 is CASSLARYEPGNTIYF. In DNA form, the CDR3 reads TGTGCCAGCAGCTTAGCGCGGTACGAGCCTGGAAACACCATATATTTT. The rearrangement joins TRBV7-2 to TRBJ1-3; no reliable D call. Trimming shortened V by 0 bases and J by 2 bases, and 11 bases separated the two germline ends. The length of the CDR3 is 16 residues. CDR1 and CDR2 from the germline V gene are SGHTA and FQGNSA. Full variable domain (missing parts from reference TRBV7-2 and TRBJ1-3): GAGVSQSPSNKVTEKGKDVELRCDPISGHTALYWYRQSLGQGLEFLIYFQGNSAPDKSGLPSDRFSAERTGGSVSTLTIQRTQQEDSAVYLCASSLARYEPGNTIYFGEGSWLTVV.

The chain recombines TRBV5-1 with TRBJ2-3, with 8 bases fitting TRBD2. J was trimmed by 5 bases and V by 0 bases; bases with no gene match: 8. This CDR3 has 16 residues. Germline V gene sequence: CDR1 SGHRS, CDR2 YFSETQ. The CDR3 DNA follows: TGCGCCAGCAGCTTGGACTCGGGAGGGCCGAGAGATACGCAGTATTTT. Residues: CASSLDSGGPRDTQYF.

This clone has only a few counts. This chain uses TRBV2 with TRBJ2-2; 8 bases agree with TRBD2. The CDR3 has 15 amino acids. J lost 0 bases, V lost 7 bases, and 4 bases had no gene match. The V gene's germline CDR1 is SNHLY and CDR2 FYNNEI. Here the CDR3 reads CASTRLATNTGELFF. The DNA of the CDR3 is TGTGCCAGCACGAGACTAGCGACGAACACCGGGGAGCTGTTTTTT. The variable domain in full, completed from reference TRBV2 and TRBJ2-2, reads EPEVTQTPSHQVTQMGQEVILRCVPISNHLYFYWYRQILGQKVEFLVSFYNNEISEKSEIFDDQFSVERPDGSNFTLKIRSTKLEDSAMYFCASTRLATNTGELFFGEGSRLTVL.

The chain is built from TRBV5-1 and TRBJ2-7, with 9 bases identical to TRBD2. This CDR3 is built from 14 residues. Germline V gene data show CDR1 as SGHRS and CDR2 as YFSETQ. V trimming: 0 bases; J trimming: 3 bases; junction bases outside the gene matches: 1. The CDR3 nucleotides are TGCGCCAGCAGCTTGGTTAGCGGGAGCTACGAGCAGTACTTC. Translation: CASSLVSGSYEQYF. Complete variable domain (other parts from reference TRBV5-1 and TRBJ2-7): KAGVTQTPRYLIKTRGQQVTLSCSPISGHRSVSWYQQTPGQGLQFLFEYFSETQRNKGNFPGRFSGRQFSNSRSEMNVSTLELGDSALYLCASSLVSGSYEQYFGPGTRLTVT.

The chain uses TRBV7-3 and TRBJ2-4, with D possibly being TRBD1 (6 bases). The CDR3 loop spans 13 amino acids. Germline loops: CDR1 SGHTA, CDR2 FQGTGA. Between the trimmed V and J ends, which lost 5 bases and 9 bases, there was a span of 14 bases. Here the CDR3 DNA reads TGTGCCAGCAGCCTCAAGGGGGATTCCATTCAGTACTTC. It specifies CASSLKGDSIQYF.

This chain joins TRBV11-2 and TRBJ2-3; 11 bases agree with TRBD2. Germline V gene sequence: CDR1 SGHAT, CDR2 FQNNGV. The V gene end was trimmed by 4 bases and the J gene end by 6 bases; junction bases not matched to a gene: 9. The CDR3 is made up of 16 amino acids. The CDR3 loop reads CASSSLLAGVGDTQYF. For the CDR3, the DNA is TGTGCCAGCAGCTCGCTACTAGCGGGAGTGGGGGATACGCAGTATTTT.

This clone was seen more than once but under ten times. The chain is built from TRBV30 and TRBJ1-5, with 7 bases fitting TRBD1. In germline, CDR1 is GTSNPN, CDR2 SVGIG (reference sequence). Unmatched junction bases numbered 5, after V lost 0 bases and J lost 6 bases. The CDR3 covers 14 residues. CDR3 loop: CAWSVQGGRQPQHF. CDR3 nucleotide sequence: TGTGCCTGGAGTGTACAAGGGGGCCGTCAGCCCCAGCATTTT.

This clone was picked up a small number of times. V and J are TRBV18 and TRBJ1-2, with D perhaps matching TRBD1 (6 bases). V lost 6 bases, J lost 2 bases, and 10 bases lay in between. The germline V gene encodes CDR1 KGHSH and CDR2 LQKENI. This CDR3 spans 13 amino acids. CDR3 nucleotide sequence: TGTGCCAGCTCCGAGGGGGACAACTATGGCTACACCTTC. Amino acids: CASSEGDNYGYTF. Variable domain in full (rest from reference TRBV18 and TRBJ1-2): NAGVMQNPRHLVRRRGQEARLRCSPMKGHSHVYWYRQLPEEGLKFMVYLQKENIIDESGMPKERFSAEFPKEGPSILRIQQVVRGDSAAYFCASSEGDNYGYTFGSGTRLTVV.

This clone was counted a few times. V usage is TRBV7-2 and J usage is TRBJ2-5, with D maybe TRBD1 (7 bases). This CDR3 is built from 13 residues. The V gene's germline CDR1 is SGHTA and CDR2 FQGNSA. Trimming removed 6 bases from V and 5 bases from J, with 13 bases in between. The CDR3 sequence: CASRPGGHETQYF. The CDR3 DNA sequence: TGTGCCAGCAGACCAGGGGGGCACGAGACCCAGTACTTC. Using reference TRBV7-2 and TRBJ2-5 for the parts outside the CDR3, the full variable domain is GAGVSQSPSNKVTEKGKDVELRCDPISGHTALYWYRQSLGQGLEFLIYFQGNSAPDKSGLPSDRFSAERTGGSVSTLTIQRTQQEDSAVYLCASRPGGHETQYFGPGTRLLVL.

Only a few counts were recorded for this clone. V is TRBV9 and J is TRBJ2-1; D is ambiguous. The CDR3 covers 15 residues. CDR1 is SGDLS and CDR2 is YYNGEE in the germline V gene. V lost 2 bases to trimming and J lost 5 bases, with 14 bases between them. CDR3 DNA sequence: TGTGCCAGCAGCGTGGCACCGTCCGGAGACAATGAGCAGTTCTTC. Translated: CASSVAPSGDNEQFF.

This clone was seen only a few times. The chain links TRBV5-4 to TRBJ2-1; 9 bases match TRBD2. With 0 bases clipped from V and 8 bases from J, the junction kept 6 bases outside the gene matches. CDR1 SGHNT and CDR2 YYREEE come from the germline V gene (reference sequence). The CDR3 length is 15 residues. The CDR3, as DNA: TGTGCCAGCAGCTTGGATGTTAGCGGGAGCGATGAGCAGTTCTTC. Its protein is CASSLDVSGSDEQFF.

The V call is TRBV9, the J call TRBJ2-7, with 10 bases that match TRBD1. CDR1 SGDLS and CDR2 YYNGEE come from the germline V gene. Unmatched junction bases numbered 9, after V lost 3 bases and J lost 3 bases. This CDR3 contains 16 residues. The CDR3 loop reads CASSADTGTGDYEQYF. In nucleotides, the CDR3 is TGTGCCAGCAGCGCCGATACCGGGACAGGGGACTACGAGCAGTACTTC. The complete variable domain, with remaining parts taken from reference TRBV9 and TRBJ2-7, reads DSGVTQTPKHLITATGQRVTLRCSPRSGDLSVYWYQQSLDQGLQFLIQYYNGEERAKGNILERFSAQQFPDLHSELNLSSLELGDSALYFCASSADTGTGDYEQYFGPGTRLTVT.

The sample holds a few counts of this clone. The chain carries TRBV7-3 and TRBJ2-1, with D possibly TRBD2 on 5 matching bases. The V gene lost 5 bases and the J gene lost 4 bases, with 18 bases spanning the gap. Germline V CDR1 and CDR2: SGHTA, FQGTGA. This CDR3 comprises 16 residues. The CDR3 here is CASSPEDRSIYNEQFF. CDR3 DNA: TGTGCCAGCAGCCCGGAGGACCGGAGTATTTACAATGAGCAGTTCTTC.

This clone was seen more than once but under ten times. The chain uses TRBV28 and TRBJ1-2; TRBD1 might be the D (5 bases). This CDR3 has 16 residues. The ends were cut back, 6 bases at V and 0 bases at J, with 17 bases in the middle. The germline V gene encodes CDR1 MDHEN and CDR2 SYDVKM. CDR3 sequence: CASRLSRGIANYGYTF. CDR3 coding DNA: TGTGCCAGCAGGCTATCACGGGGGATAGCTAACTATGGCTACACCTTC.

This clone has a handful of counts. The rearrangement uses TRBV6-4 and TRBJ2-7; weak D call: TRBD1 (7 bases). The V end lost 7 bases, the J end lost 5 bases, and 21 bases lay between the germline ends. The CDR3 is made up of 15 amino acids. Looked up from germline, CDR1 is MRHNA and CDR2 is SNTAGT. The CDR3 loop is CASTGVGRGEDEQYF. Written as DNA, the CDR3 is TGTGCCAGCACCGGCGTCGGCAGGGGGGAGGACGAGCAGTACTTC.

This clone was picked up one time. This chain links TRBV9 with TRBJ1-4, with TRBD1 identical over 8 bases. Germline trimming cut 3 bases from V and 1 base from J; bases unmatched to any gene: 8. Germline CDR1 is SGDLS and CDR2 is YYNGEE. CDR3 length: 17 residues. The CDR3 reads CASSAMNRGVTNEKLFF. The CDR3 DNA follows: TGTGCCAGCAGCGCCATGAACAGGGGGGTAACTAATGAAAAACTGTTTTTT. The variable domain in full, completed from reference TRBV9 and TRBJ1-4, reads DSGVTQTPKHLITATGQRVTLRCSPRSGDLSVYWYQQSLDQGLQFLIQYYNGEERAKGNILERFSAQQFPDLHSELNLSSLELGDSALYFCASSAMNRGVTNEKLFFGSGTQLSVL.

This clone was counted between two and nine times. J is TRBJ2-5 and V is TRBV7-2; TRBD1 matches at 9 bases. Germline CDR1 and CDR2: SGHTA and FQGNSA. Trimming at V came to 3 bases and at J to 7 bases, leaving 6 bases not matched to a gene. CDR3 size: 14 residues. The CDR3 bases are TGTGCCAGCAGCTTCAACAGGGGGCTGGGGACCCAGTACTTC. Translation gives CASSFNRGLGTQYF.

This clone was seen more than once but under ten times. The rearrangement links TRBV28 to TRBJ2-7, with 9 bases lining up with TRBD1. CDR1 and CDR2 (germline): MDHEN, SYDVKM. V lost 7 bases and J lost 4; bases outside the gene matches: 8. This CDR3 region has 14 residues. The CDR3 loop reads CASTWDRVAYEQYF. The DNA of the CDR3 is TGTGCCAGCACGTGGGACAGGGTGGCTTACGAGCAGTACTTC.

CDR3 protein: CASSPGRTSVWETQYF. CDR3 bases: TGTGCCAGCAGCCCAGGGAGGACTAGCGTGTGGGAGACCCAGTACTTC. The V and J genes are TRBV14 and TRBJ2-5; 9 bases line up with TRBD2. V lost 4 bases, J lost 5 bases, and 11 bases stayed unmatched. Germline V gene lookup returns CDR1 SGHDN and CDR2 FVKESK. The CDR3 is 16 amino acids.